This T cell receptor (beta chain) was recorded in a study of blood T cell repertoires in COVID-19. Original processing methods: Estimated nucleated cell counts came from reference gene primer amplification. Sequencing was performed with immunoSEQ multiplex PCR; in TCRdb, only in-frame clones are kept and a portion is missing. V and J calls and clone size follow that table, whereas D and trimming were derived from the DNA. The data hold hundreds of thousands of clones, with around 90% observed a single time. Those enrolled, adults aged roughly 18 to 95 years, came from around 24 US areas. Grouping used clinical history reported by participants in a survey and questionnaire. Trimming at V came to 3 bases and at J to 6 bases, leaving 5 bases not matched to a gene. The germline CDR1 and CDR2 sequences are SGHDN and FVKESK. The CDR3 runs 13 residues.

V usage is TRBV14 and J usage is TRBJ2-7, with 7 positions matching TRBD1. This sequence was found in a woman aged 40 to 50 with acute COVID-19. Sequenced material: PBMCs or T cells enriched from blood (not recorded which). The CDR3 DNA reads as TGTGCCAGCAGCCATACAGGACAGGCCGAGCAGTACTTC. Its translation: CASSHTGQAEQYF.